One and the same sample provided the 3 T cell receptor beta chains below, sequenced in a study of cytomegalovirus exposure and HLA in healthy donors (dated by TCRdb to the late 2010s). The library was produced with the immunoSEQ multiplex PCR assay. For the multiplex PCR, a mixture combining 60 forward primers for TCR Vbeta segments and 13 reverse primers for TCR Jbeta segments was used. What TCRdb holds here is the immuneACCESS table cut down to in-frame rearrangements. Part of the clones is not present; checked against another copy, under half of the missing clones reflect an unresolved V gene, and the others are unexplained. This sample has a few hundred thousand clones in its table, and approximately 84% of those were observed once. Roughly 2% of the sample belongs to the ten largest clones. The material sequenced was PBMCs. Receptors originate from a middle-aged woman in good health and CMV-seropositive.

V is TRBV21-1 and J is TRBJ2-1; TRBD2, the table's D call, was not compared with the DNA. TRBV21-1 is assigned pseudogene status. The CDR3 consists of 15 residues. This chain's CDR3 is CASSRRRGKYNEQFF. The CDR3 nucleotides read TGTGCCAGCAGCAGAAGGAGAGGGAAGTACAATGAGCAGTTCTTC.

A remark on this clone: The same CDR3 arises from other DNA sequences in this sample as well. The chain employs TRBV18 and TRBJ2-3; no clear D. The CDR3 contains 13 residues. Trimming cost V 0 bases and J 3 bases, with 4 bases left between them. Germline assignment: CDR1 KGHSH and CDR2 LQKENI. This CDR3 is CASSPPGTDTQYF. As DNA, the CDR3 is TGTGCCAGCTCACCACCCGGGACAGATACGCAGTATTTT.

This chain uses TRBV5-1 with TRBJ2-1; 12 nucleotides align to TRBD2. Trimming cost V 4 bases and J 8 bases; bases outside gene matches: 10. Per the germline V gene, CDR1 is SGHRS and CDR2 is YFSETQ. CDR3 size: 16 residues. CDR3: CASSLRRTSGNDEQFF. The CDR3 DNA sequence: TGCGCCAGCAGCCTCCGCCGGACTAGCGGGAACGATGAGCAGTTCTTC.